This T cell receptor beta chain was documented in a study of T cells in tumors after PD-1 blockade. This clone occurred a few times. This table comes from immunoSEQ multiplex PCR, and its TCRdb copy is limited to in-frame clones, with some not included. There are 14,000 or so clones in the sample; approximately 73% occur only once, and roughly 30% lies in the top ten. The CDR3 totals 13 residues. Trimming shortened V by 5 bases and J by 6 bases, and 12 bases separated the two germline ends. The V gene is TRBV12-3 or TRBV12-4, the J gene TRBJ2-3, with a possible D match to TRBD2 (5 bases). Specimen: tumor tissue, collected after anti-PD-1 treatment. The sequence derives from a human donor with cutaneous squamous cell carcinoma. The CDR3 DNA reads TGTGCCAGCAGTCGGGGTCATGCGGATACGCAGTATTTT. This gives the protein CASSRGHADTQYF.